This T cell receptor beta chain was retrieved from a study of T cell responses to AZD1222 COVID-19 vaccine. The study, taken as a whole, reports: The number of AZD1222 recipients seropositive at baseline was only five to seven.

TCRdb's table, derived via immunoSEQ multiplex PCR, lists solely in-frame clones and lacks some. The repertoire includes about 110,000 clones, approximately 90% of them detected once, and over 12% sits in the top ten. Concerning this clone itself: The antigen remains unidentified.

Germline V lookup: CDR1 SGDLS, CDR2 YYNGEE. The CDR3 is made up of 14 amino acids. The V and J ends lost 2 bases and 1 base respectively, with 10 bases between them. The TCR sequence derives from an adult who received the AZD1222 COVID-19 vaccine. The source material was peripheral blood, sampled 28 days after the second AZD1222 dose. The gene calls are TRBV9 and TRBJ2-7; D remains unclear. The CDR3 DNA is TGTGCCAGCAGCGTGGACCTAGGGTCCTACGAGCAGTACTTC. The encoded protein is CASSVDLGSYEQYF.